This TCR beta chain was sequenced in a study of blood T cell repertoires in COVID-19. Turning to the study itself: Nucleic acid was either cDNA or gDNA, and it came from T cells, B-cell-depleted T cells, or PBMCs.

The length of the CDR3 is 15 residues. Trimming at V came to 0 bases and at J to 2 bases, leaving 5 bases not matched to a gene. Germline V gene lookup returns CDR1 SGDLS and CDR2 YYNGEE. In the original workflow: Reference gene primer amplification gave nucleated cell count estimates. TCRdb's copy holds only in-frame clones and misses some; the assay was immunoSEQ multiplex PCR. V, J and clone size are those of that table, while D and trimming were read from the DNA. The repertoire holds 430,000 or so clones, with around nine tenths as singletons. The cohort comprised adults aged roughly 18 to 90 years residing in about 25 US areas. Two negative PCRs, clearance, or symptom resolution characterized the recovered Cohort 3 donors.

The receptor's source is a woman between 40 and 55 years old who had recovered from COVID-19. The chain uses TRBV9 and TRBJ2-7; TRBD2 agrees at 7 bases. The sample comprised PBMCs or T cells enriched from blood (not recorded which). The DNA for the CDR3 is TGTGCCAGCAGCGTAGGCGGGAGTCACCCCTACGAGCAGTACTTC. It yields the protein CASSVGGSHPYEQYF. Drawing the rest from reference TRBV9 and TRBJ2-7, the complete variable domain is DSGVTQTPKHLITATGQRVTLRCSPRSGDLSVYWYQQSLDQGLQFLIQYYNGEERAKGNILERFSAQQFPDLHSELNLSSLELGDSALYFCASSVGGSHPYEQYFGPGTRLTVT.